Below are 32 T cell receptor beta chains sequenced from a single sample in a study of blood T cell repertoires in COVID-19. Some clones are missing from TCRdb's copy, which holds only in-frame ones; the method was immunoSEQ multiplex PCR. Of 150,000 to 200,000 clones listed, around 92% are singletons. Sequencing was done on a sample of peripheral blood. Receptors were obtained from a man aged 30 to 45 with COVID-19, enrolled during active disease.

This chain connects TRBV19 to TRBJ1-1, with D unclear. The CDR3 covers 17 residues. Germline assignment: CDR1 LNHDA and CDR2 SQIVND (reference sequence). V lost 6 bases and J lost 8, with 28 bases in between. The DNA for the CDR3 is TGTGCCAGTAGCCCCAATGCCCTTCTAGGACGGAGGGCGGAAGCTTTCTTT. This encodes CASSPNALLGRRAEAFF.

This rearrangement joins TRBV7-2 to TRBJ2-1; 8 bases agree with TRBD1. This CDR3 spans 15 amino acids. Unmatched junction bases numbered 6, after V lost 5 bases and J lost 3 bases. Germline CDR1 SGHTA, CDR2 FQGNSA. In DNA form, the CDR3 reads TGTGCCAGCAGCCAAGGACAGGGATTCTACAATGAGCAGTTCTTC. Protein sequence: CASSQGQGFYNEQFF.

This chain connects TRBV4-3 to TRBJ1-4; TRBD1 might be the D (5 bases). V dropped 0 bases and J dropped 7 bases, with 18 bases sitting between them. The V gene's germline CDR1 is LGHNA and CDR2 YSLEER. The CDR3 consists of 17 residues. Written as DNA, the CDR3 is TGCGCCAGCAGCCAAGATAGCCAGGGAGGTTGGGGTGAAAAACTGTTTTTT. Translating gives CASSQDSQGGWGEKLFF.

The chain employs TRBV6-4 and TRBJ2-2; 9 bases map to TRBD1. Germline lookup yields CDR1 MRHNA and CDR2 SNTAGT. The CDR3 runs 15 residues. V shed 6 bases and J 4 bases; nucleotides not matched to a gene: 6. The CDR3 DNA reads as TGTGCCAGCAGCCGACAGGGGGATGGCACCGGGGAGCTGTTTTTT. Encoded protein: CASSRQGDGTGELFF.

The genes are TRBV7-9 and TRBJ1-2, with D tentatively TRBD1 (5 bases). Germline assignment: CDR1 SEHNR and CDR2 FQNEAQ (reference sequence). The length of the CDR3 is 14 residues. V was shortened by 0 bases and J by 4 bases, with 9 bases between the two germline ends. This CDR3 reads CASSLALGGYGYTF. The CDR3 bases are TGTGCCAGCAGCTTAGCTCTGGGGGGCTATGGCTACACCTTC.

The V gene is TRBV7-8, the J gene TRBJ2-2; 8 positions agree with TRBD2. V gave up 4 bases and J gave up 2 bases; unmatched junction bases: 6. CDR1 is SGHVS and CDR2 is FQNEAQ in the germline V gene. The CDR3 is made up of 16 amino acids. The CDR3 bases are TGTGCCAGCAGCTCGAGCAGCGGGGGCAACACCGGGGAGCTGTTTTTT. Protein: CASSSSSGGNTGELFF.

V and J are TRBV4-2 and TRBJ2-7; TRBD2 aligns across 14 bases. The CDR3 runs to 17 residues. V was pared by 4 bases and J by 3 bases, with 8 bases of the junction left unmatched. Looked up from germline, CDR1 is LGHNA and CDR2 is YNFKEQ. The CDR3 loop reads CASSPRLAGGPGYEQYF. For the CDR3, the DNA is TGTGCCAGCAGCCCTCGACTAGCGGGGGGGCCAGGCTACGAGCAGTACTTC.

The J gene is TRBJ2-7, the V gene TRBV11-3; TRBD1 is a possible D gene (5 bases). V gave up 2 bases and J gave up 2 bases, with 22 bases separating them. The CDR3 extends over 18 amino acids. Germline CDR1 reads SGHNT; CDR2 reads YENEEA. The CDR3, as DNA: TGTGCCAGCAGCTTAAGTCAAATGGGGCAGGGCCCCACCTACGAGCAGTACTTC. It is translated as CASSLSQMGQGPTYEQYF.

The V gene is TRBV13, the J gene TRBJ2-7; tentatively, D is TRBD2 (5 bases). The CDR3 runs 16 residues. With 4 bases removed from V and 1 base from J, the gap between germline ends came to 17 bases. Germline V gives CDR1 PRHDT, CDR2 FYEKMQ (reference sequence). The CDR3 region has the DNA TGTGCCAGCAGCTCCCCGGGCTCTACGGGGTCCTACGAGCAGTACTTC. Residues: CASSSPGSTGSYEQYF.

The CDR3 loop is CASSTSAPHETQYF. The DNA for the CDR3 is TGTGCCAGCAGCACTTCCGCCCCTCATGAGACCCAGTACTTC. The chain recombines TRBV27 with TRBJ2-5, with D unresolved. This CDR3 is built from 14 residues. Germline assignment: CDR1 MNHEY and CDR2 SMNVEV (reference sequence). The germline V and J ends were trimmed by 6 bases and 5 bases, with 16 bases remaining between them.

The V and J genes are TRBV2 and TRBJ1-5, with 7 positions matching TRBD1. J was trimmed by 6 bases and V by 4 bases; bases with no gene match: 3. Germline V CDR1 and CDR2: SNHLY, FYNNEI. CDR3 size: 13 residues. The CDR3 reads CASSVEGAQPQHF. DNA for the CDR3: TGTGCCAGCAGTGTTGAGGGGGCTCAGCCCCAGCATTTT. Drawing the rest from reference TRBV2 and TRBJ1-5, the complete variable domain is EPEVTQTPSHQVTQMGQEVILRCVPISNHLYFYWYRQILGQKVEFLVSFYNNEISEKSEIFDDQFSVERPDGSNFTLKIRSTKLEDSAMYFCASSVEGAQPQHFGDGTRLSIL.

This clone has only one observation. This chain connects TRBV6-5 to TRBJ2-3; TRBD2 might be the D (6 bases). Germline CDR1 is MNHEY and CDR2 is SVGAGI. V was trimmed by 10 bases and J by 6 bases, leaving 11 bases between them. This CDR3 contains 11 residues. The CDR3 region is CATNRGDTQYF. Here the CDR3 DNA reads TGTGCCACTAACCGGGGGGATACGCAGTATTTT.

The chain couples TRBV5-1 to TRBJ2-7; TRBD1 matches 9 bases. After removal of 4 bases from V and 1 base from J, the junction contained 9 bases not matched to a gene. Germline V gene lookup returns CDR1 SGHRS and CDR2 YFSETQ. The CDR3 has 16 residues. The CDR3 DNA reads as TGCGCCAGCAGCCAAGCCCCCGGGACAGGGTCCTACGAGCAGTACTTC. Protein: CASSQAPGTGSYEQYF.

This rearrangement joins TRBV18 to TRBJ2-1, with 16 nucleotides matching TRBD2. Germline V gene lookup returns CDR1 KGHSH and CDR2 LQKENI. After removal of 3 bases from V and 9 bases from J, the junction contained 11 bases not matched to a gene. The CDR3 loop spans 18 amino acids. DNA of the CDR3: TGTGCCAGCTCACCCCCGGGACTAGCGGGAGGGCTTCGTGGTGAGCAGTTCTTC. It is translated as CASSPPGLAGGLRGEQFF.

CDR3 protein: CASSAGQGSNTEAFF. The CDR3 bases are TGTGCCAGCAGCGCGGGACAGGGGTCGAACACTGAAGCTTTCTTT. This chain connects TRBV7-9 to TRBJ1-1, with 10 bases matching TRBD1. The germline gives CDR1 SEHNR, CDR2 FQNEAQ (reference sequence). Trimming took 5 bases from V and 1 from J; bases not matched to a gene: 4. The CDR3 sequence is 15 residues long.

V gene TRBV3-1 (or the pseudogene TRBV3-2) combines with J gene TRBJ2-5; D gene unclear. V was pared by 4 bases and J by 5 bases, with 14 bases between. The length of the CDR3 is 14 residues. Germline CDR1 LGHDT, CDR2 YNNKEL (reference sequence). This CDR3 is CASSPQPDWETQYF. The CDR3 region has the DNA TGTGCCAGCAGCCCCCAGCCCGACTGGGAGACCCAGTACTTC.

A remark on this clone: The sample contains more than one DNA sequence encoding this CDR3. The CDR3 DNA sequence: TGCGCCAGCAGCTCGGGACAGGGCACTGAAGCTTTCTTT. Translated: CASSSGQGTEAFF. The rearrangement uses TRBV5-1 and TRBJ1-1; 9 positions agree with TRBD1. With 3 bases clipped from V and 4 bases from J, the junction kept 1 base outside the gene matches. This CDR3 comprises 13 residues. CDR1 is SGHRS, CDR2 YFSETQ, per germline.

This clone was counted a single time. V and J are TRBV7-2 and TRBJ1-4, with a weak D call TRBD1 (5 bases). CDR1 is SGHTA and CDR2 is FQGNSA in the germline V gene. The CDR3 consists of 16 residues. V lost 4 bases, J lost 8 bases, and 20 bases lay in between. CDR3 loop: CASSSIGGRLNEKLFF. CDR3 sequence (DNA): TGTGCCAGCAGCTCCATTGGGGGGAGACTCAACGAAAAACTGTTTTTT.

This clone appeared once. CDR3 region: CSVEDWGTGGVDYGYTF. CDR3 in DNA: TGCAGCGTTGAAGATTGGGGGACAGGGGGCGTTGACTATGGCTACACCTTC. V gene TRBV29-1 combines with J gene TRBJ1-2; 12 bases map to TRBD1. V trimming: 0 bases; J trimming: 3 bases; junction bases outside the gene matches: 8. Per germline, CDR1 SQVTM and CDR2 ANQGSEA. This CDR3 is built from 17 residues.

This clone was seen just once. The V and J genes are TRBV28 and TRBJ2-1, with 11 bases aligning to TRBD2. The V gene end was trimmed by 8 bases and the J gene end by 12 bases; junction bases not matched to a gene: 18. Germline V gene sequence: CDR1 MDHEN, CDR2 SYDVKM. The CDR3 extends over 16 amino acids. The CDR3 loop is CASAVLGTSGPPGQFF. The DNA for the CDR3 is TGTGCCAGCGCAGTTCTCGGGACTAGCGGACCCCCTGGGCAGTTCTTC.

The V call is TRBV7-9, the J call TRBJ2-1, with 9 bases lining up with TRBD2. Trimming took 1 base from V and 7 from J; bases not matched to a gene: 17. CDR1 SEHNR and CDR2 FQNEAQ come from the germline V gene (reference sequence). The CDR3 consists of 19 residues. As DNA, the CDR3 is TGTGCCAGCAGCTTAGACCTAGCGGGACATGTGCAAGGGAGGAATGAGCAGTTCTTC. This gives the protein CASSLDLAGHVQGRNEQFF.

V gene TRBV28 combines with J gene TRBJ2-7; 15 bases are shared with TRBD2. With 6 bases clipped from V and 6 bases from J, the junction kept 6 bases outside the gene matches. The CDR3 has 15 residues. Germline V lookup: CDR1 MDHEN, CDR2 SYDVKM. CDR3 sequence (DNA): TGTGCCAGCAGCCTAGGACTAGCGGGAGGGGTCGAGCAGTACTTC. Amino acid sequence: CASSLGLAGGVEQYF.

The V gene is TRBV6-5, the J gene TRBJ1-3; perhaps TRBD1 as D (5 bases). CDR1 is MNHEY and CDR2 is SVGAGI in the germline V gene. The length of the CDR3 is 14 residues. V gave up 2 bases and J gave up 4 bases, with 9 bases separating them. The chain's CDR3 is CASSYTRTGNTIYF. The CDR3 DNA follows: TGTGCCAGCAGTTACACCCGGACAGGAAACACCATATATTTT.

This clone showed up just once. The chain carries TRBV29-1 and TRBJ2-7, with 7 bases matching TRBD2. The CDR3 has 16 residues. J lost 0 bases, V lost 1 base, and 9 bases had no gene match. Germline V CDR1 and CDR2: SQVTM, ANQGSEA. The CDR3 region has the DNA TGCAGCGTTGAAGGGAGGGTCCGGGGGGACTCCTACGAGCAGTACTTC. The encoded protein is CSVEGRVRGDSYEQYF.

This chain connects TRBV28 to TRBJ1-2; no clear D gene. V lost 3 bases, J lost 4 bases, and 15 bases lay in between. In germline, CDR1 is MDHEN, CDR2 SYDVKM. The CDR3 consists of 15 residues. In DNA, the CDR3 is TGTGCCAGCAGTTTGAACCGAGGGCAATCCTATGGCTACACCTTC. As protein: CASSLNRGQSYGYTF.

J is TRBJ2-5 and V is TRBV12-3 or TRBV12-4; 7 bases line up with TRBD2. The CDR3 consists of 13 residues. The J segment lost 2 bases and the V segment lost 6 bases, leaving 3 bases of the junction unmatched. For the CDR3, the DNA is TGTGCCAGCAGCCCGGGACTACAAGAGACCCAGTACTTC. This translates into CASSPGLQETQYF.

J is TRBJ1-3 and V is TRBV19; TRBD1 matches 7 bases. CDR1 and CDR2 from the germline V gene are LNHDA and SQIVND (reference sequence). V shed 4 bases, J shed 1 base, and the junction held 1 base outside the gene matches. The CDR3 consists of 14 residues. In nucleotides, the CDR3 is TGTGCCAGTAGTAAGACAGGGTCTGGAAACACCATATATTTT. This sequence encodes CASSKTGSGNTIYF.

The chain employs TRBV6-2 or TRBV6-3 and TRBJ2-3; 11 bases are shared with TRBD2. This CDR3 has 15 amino acids. Trimming cost V 5 bases and J 2 bases; bases outside gene matches: 3. Germline CDR1 is MNHEY and CDR2 is SVGEGT. CDR3 sequence (DNA): TGTGCCAGCAGTCAGGGACTAGCGGCCACAGATACGCAGTATTTT. This codes for CASSQGLAATDTQYF.

This clone has a handful of counts. The chain links TRBV27 to TRBJ2-3, with TRBD2 as a possible D gene (6 bases). The V end was cut by 6 bases, the J end by 2 bases, with 15 bases between. Germline V gene data show CDR1 as MNHEY and CDR2 as SMNVEV (reference sequence). The CDR3 length is 15 residues. As DNA, the CDR3 is TGTGCCAGCAGCAGCAGGGCGGGAAACACAGATACGCAGTATTTT. It yields the protein CASSSRAGNTDTQYF.

The chain joins TRBV7-2 to TRBJ1-3; TRBD1 matches at 7 bases. With V trimmed by 5 bases and J by 5 bases, 6 bases remained unmatched. This CDR3 is 14 amino acids long. Germline-derived CDR1 and CDR2 are SGHTA and FQGNSA. The CDR3 sequence: CASSPGDRRNTIYF. CDR3 nucleotides: TGTGCCAGCAGCCCAGGGGACAGAAGAAACACCATATATTTT.

This clone has only a few counts. The chain carries TRBV2 and TRBJ1-1; 10 bases agree with TRBD1. The V and J ends lost 4 bases and 0 bases, in that order; junction bases with no gene match: 5. The germline CDR1 and CDR2 sequences are SNHLY and FYNNEI. This CDR3 spans 16 amino acids. The CDR3 reads CASSGSDRGLNTEAFF. CDR3 in DNA: TGTGCCAGCAGTGGGTCAGACAGGGGGCTGAACACTGAAGCTTTCTTT.

This rearrangement joins TRBV2 to TRBJ1-4; tentatively, D is TRBD1 (6 bases). This CDR3 comprises 15 residues. Germline assignment: CDR1 SNHLY and CDR2 FYNNEI. The V gene lost 8 bases and the J gene lost 2 bases, with 15 bases spanning the gap. The DNA for the CDR3 is TGTGCCAGCTATTGGGGGGGGGCGACTAATGAAAAACTGTTTTTT. Protein product: CASYWGGATNEKLFF.